The 18 T cell receptor beta chains presented below share a single source sample, sequenced in a study of T cell repertoires in cytomegalovirus infection. TCRdb reprocessed the reads with MiXCR, giving one entry per CDR3 protein. Of roughly 760,000 distinct CDR3 sequences listed, about 40% are singletons. Sequenced input: PBMCs. The receptors come from a human donor in good health (CMV status not recorded). Some clones in this sample may be carry-over from other donors' samples.

The V and J genes are TRBV10-3 and TRBJ1-6; possible D gene TRBD1, 5 bases. The V gene's germline CDR1 is ENHRY and CDR2 SYGVKD. The CDR3 contains 15 residues. The V and J ends lost 0 bases and 5 bases respectively, with 8 bases between them. The CDR3 DNA reads as TGTGCCATCAGTGAGTCCAACAGGAATAATTCACCCCTCCACTTT. Amino acids: CAISESNRNNSPLHF.

This clonotype occurred a few times. This chain links TRBV27 with TRBJ1-2, with 10 bases lining up with TRBD1. The V and J ends lost 6 bases and 1 base, in that order; junction bases with no gene match: 11. This CDR3 contains 17 residues. Germline CDR1 MNHEY, CDR2 SMNVEV (reference sequence). The DNA of the CDR3 is TGTGCCAGCAGCTCGCTCTACGGGACAGGGGTTAACTATGGCTACACCTTC. It translates to CASSSLYGTGVNYGYTF.

This clonotype was seen only a few times. This chain links TRBV7-2 with TRBJ2-7; no clear D. Germline values: CDR1 SGHTA, CDR2 FQGNSA. Trimming shortened V by 4 bases and J by 3 bases, and 10 bases separated the two germline ends. This CDR3 region has 13 residues. DNA of the CDR3: TGTGCCAGCAGCTGGTGGCAGGACTACGAGCAGTACTTC. Translation gives CASSWWQDYEQYF. Full variable domain (remainder filled in from reference TRBV7-2 and TRBJ2-7): GAGVSQSPSNKVTEKGKDVELRCDPISGHTALYWYRQSLGQGLEFLIYFQGNSAPDKSGLPSDRFSAERTGGSVSTLTIQRTQQEDSAVYLCASSWWQDYEQYFGPGTRLTVT.

A word on this clonotype: As the CDR3 is not closed by the conserved phenylalanine or tryptophan, this likely results from a read error. The limits of the CDR3 on the DNA are not certain, so only TCRdb's listed CDR3 is given. The rearrangement uses TRBV20-1 and TRBJ2-1; TRBD2 is the table's D call and was not checked against the DNA. The CDR3 totals 11 residues, both ends included. Germline lookup yields CDR1 DFQATT and CDR2 SNEGSKA (reference sequence). The CDR3 is CSARDSPEGVL.

The rearrangement links TRBV18 to TRBJ2-1; 7 bases are a match to TRBD2. Germline values: CDR1 KGHSH, CDR2 LQKENI. This CDR3 spans 10 amino acids. J gave up 5 bases and V 11 bases, and 0 bases lay outside the gene matches. CDR3 in amino acids: CAAGDNEQFF. CDR3 in DNA: TGTGCCGCGGGGGACAATGAGCAGTTCTTC.

This clonotype was detected only a few times. The chain couples TRBV20-1 to TRBJ2-3; 7 bases fit TRBD2. The CDR3 is 16 residues long. In germline, CDR1 is DFQATT, CDR2 SNEGSKA (reference sequence). Unmatched junction bases numbered 11, after V lost 1 base and J lost 4 bases. The DNA for the CDR3 is TGCAGTGCTAGAGGCCGGCGGACTAGTCGGGCAGATACGCAGTATTTT. It specifies CSARGRRTSRADTQYF.

The chain carries TRBV7-1 and TRBJ2-3; D perhaps matches TRBD1 (6 bases). TRBV7-1 has ORF status, its function being uncertain. The V end was cut by 6 bases, the J end by 4 bases, with 17 bases between. This CDR3 has 15 residues. The CDR3 protein is CASRILGGSSDTQYF. The CDR3 DNA reads as TGTGCCAGCAGAATACTAGGGGGATCGTCAGATACGCAGTATTTT.

There are many counts of this clonotype. This chain links TRBV7-8 with TRBJ2-7, with D tentatively TRBD2 (6 bases). This CDR3 comprises 12 residues. V lost 6 bases, J lost 6 bases, and 12 bases lay in between. Per germline, CDR1 SGHVS and CDR2 FQNEAQ. CDR3 DNA: TGTGCCAGCAGACATAAGACTAGCGAGCAGTACTTC. It translates to CASRHKTSEQYF.

J is TRBJ2-1 and V is TRBV28; TRBD1 agrees at 7 bases. This CDR3 spans 14 amino acids. The junction had 6 bases not matched to a gene; V was cut back by 6 bases and J by 4 bases. In germline, CDR1 is MDHEN, CDR2 SYDVKM. CDR3 in DNA: TGTGCCAGCAGATACAGGGGAAGATACAATGAGCAGTTCTTC. Amino acids: CASRYRGRYNEQFF.

This clonotype was detected only a few times. The V and J genes are TRBV20-1 and TRBJ1-1; 10 bases are shared with TRBD1. V lost 6 bases, J lost 5 bases, and 6 bases stayed unmatched. Germline V gives CDR1 DFQATT, CDR2 SNEGSKA (reference sequence). The CDR3 extends over 13 amino acids. The CDR3 region is CSARQGADTEAFF. The DNA for the CDR3 is TGCAGTGCAAGACAGGGGGCGGATACTGAAGCTTTCTTT.

CDR3 in amino acids: CASSFGRGDYGYTF. The CDR3 DNA follows: TGTGCCAGCAGTTTTGGCAGGGGGGACTATGGCTACACCTTC. The chain employs TRBV28 and TRBJ1-2; TRBD1 matches at 7 bases. The trim removed 3 bases at V and 3 bases at J, leaving 4 bases unmatched. The germline gives CDR1 MDHEN, CDR2 SYDVKM. The CDR3 consists of 14 residues.

The rearrangement links TRBV7-8 to TRBJ2-4; D is perhaps TRBD2 (6 bases). Germline CDR1 reads SGHVS; CDR2 reads FQNEAQ. V lost 2 bases to trimming and J lost 0 bases, with 17 bases between them. CDR3 length equals 18 residues. CDR3 region: CASSLFPRSGVAKNIQYF. The CDR3, as DNA: TGTGCCAGCAGCTTATTCCCCCGATCGGGGGTAGCCAAAAACATTCAGTACTTC. The whole variable domain, filled in from reference TRBV7-8 and TRBJ2-4, reads GAGVSQSPRYKVAKRGQDVALRCDPISGHVSLFWYQQALGQGPEFLTYFQNEAQLDKSGLPSDRFFAERPEGSVSTLKIQRTQQEDSAVYLCASSLFPRSGVAKNIQYFGAGTRLSVL.

This clonotype was counted ten times or more. The DNA of the CDR3 is TGTGCCAGCGGGGGATCAGGGAAGATGGATCAGCCCCAGCATTTT. Translated: CASGGSGKMDQPQHF. The V gene is TRBV27, the J gene TRBJ1-5; possible D gene TRBD1, 5 bases. This CDR3 contains 15 residues. V lost 8 bases to trimming and J lost 5 bases, with 19 bases between them. Germline CDR1 is MNHEY and CDR2 is SMNVEV (reference sequence).

In regard to this clonotype: A read error may produce the germline difference seen at one junction end. The rearrangement uses TRBV11-2 and TRBJ2-1; the D gene could be TRBD1 or TRBD2 (5 bases each). CDR1 is SGHAT and CDR2 is FQNNGV in the germline V gene. The CDR3 has 16 amino acids. The CDR3 DNA follows: TGTGCCAGCATCTTAGTATCGGGGCGAGTGTTGAATGAGCAGTTCTTC. Amino acid sequence: CASILVSGRVLNEQFF. The entire variable domain, with the rest obtained from reference TRBV11-2 and TRBJ2-1, is as follows: EAGVAQSPRYKIIEKRQSVAFWCNPISGHATLYWYQQILGQGPKLLIQFQNNGVVDDSQLPKDRFSAERLKGVDSTLKIQPAKLEDSAVYLCASILVSGRVLNEQFFGPGTRLTVL.

V usage is TRBV10-3 and J usage is TRBJ2-3; a possible D gene is TRBD1 (5 bases). Per germline, CDR1 ENHRY and CDR2 SYGVKD. V lost 11 bases, J lost 1 base, and 13 bases lay in between. The CDR3 has 13 amino acids. CDR3 region: CAADSPRTDTQYF. The CDR3 nucleotides are TGTGCCGCAGACAGCCCCCGCACAGATACGCAGTATTTT.

This rearrangement joins TRBV4-1 to TRBJ2-7; tentative D call: TRBD2 (6 bases). CDR1 and CDR2 (germline): MGHRA, YSYEKL. V dropped 0 bases and J dropped 4 bases, with 16 bases sitting between them. CDR3 length equals 16 residues. CDR3 protein: CASSQEEISGGYEQYF. In DNA form, the CDR3 reads TGCGCCAGCAGCCAAGAGGAAATTAGCGGAGGATACGAGCAGTACTTC.

This clonotype was seen a handful of times. The gene calls are TRBV2 and TRBJ1-5, with 8 bases identical to TRBD1. The CDR3 has 15 residues. V was clipped by 7 bases and J by 4 bases; unmatched bases: 9. Germline V gene sequence: CDR1 SNHLY, CDR2 FYNNEI. The CDR3 DNA reads TGTGCCAGCAATGGCCAGGGGGCGGAAAATCAGCCCCAGCATTTT. Protein product: CASNGQGAENQPQHF.

In its sample, this clonotype was seen once. The chain couples TRBV5-1 to TRBJ1-1, with D possibly being TRBD1 (6 bases). The CDR3 loop spans 15 amino acids. Per the germline V gene, CDR1 is SGHRS and CDR2 is YFSETQ. V gave up 4 bases and J gave up 5 bases, with 18 bases separating them. This chain's CDR3 is CASSPLGGGRTEAFF. DNA of the CDR3: TGCGCCAGCAGCCCCCTGGGAGGGGGTAGGACTGAAGCTTTCTTT. Variable domain in full (rest from reference TRBV5-1 and TRBJ1-1): KAGVTQTPRYLIKTRGQQVTLSCSPISGHRSVSWYQQTPGQGLQFLFEYFSETQRNKGNFPGRFSGRQFSNSRSEMNVSTLELGDSALYLCASSPLGGGRTEAFFGQGTRLTVV.